These T cell receptor beta chains were read from a single sample in a study of shared clonotypes between healthy human individuals. The assay was immunoSEQ multiplex PCR, and TCRdb's table has in-frame clones only and misses some. In the table there are over a million clones, roughly 97% of which are singletons. Sequencing was carried out using naive CD4+ T cells sorted from blood. These receptors all stem from a man younger than 40 in good health. CDR3s leave out the opening cysteine and the closing phenylalanine or tryptophan.

CDR3 protein,J gene,V gene
ASSPTPSTDTQY,TRBJ2-3,TRBV14
ASSVTGYEQY,TRBJ2-7,TRBV7-2
ASSLGATNTGELF,TRBJ2-2,TRBV7-6
ASSLRTGGDSFSYEQY,TRBJ2-7,TRBV7-9
ASRGQGNGYT,TRBJ1-2,TRBV2
ASSPQRWANNEQF,TRBJ2-1,TRBV18
ASSARRDSYEQY,TRBJ2-7,TRBV9
ASSIGQGINQPQH,TRBJ1-5,TRBV7-8
ASSQRSNQPQH,TRBJ1-5,TRBV7-2
ASSTTGGLYGYT,TRBJ1-2,TRBV28
ASSPSGSLAGELF,TRBJ2-2,TRBV5-5
AWSPRGKYPEAF,TRBJ1-1,TRBV30
ASSLSGRSGNTIY,TRBJ1-3,TRBV27
ASSELSYEQY,TRBJ2-7,TRBV25-1
ASSLLKTGAEEY,TRBJ2-7,TRBV5-1
ASSLVLGENTEAF,TRBJ1-1,TRBV7-9
ASSSHPQH,TRBJ1-5,TRBV5-8
ASSGMLAGDNEQY,TRBJ2-7,TRBV5-4
ASMRTGLQDNEQF,TRBJ2-1,TRBV6-5
ASSRALSTDTQY,TRBJ2-3,TRBV7-9
ASSPRQGAKPQH,TRBJ1-5,TRBV27
ASSPRPVTGTGTDTQY,TRBJ2-3,TRBV7-8
ASSPRPDTGMNTEAF,TRBJ1-1,TRBV21-1
ASSPSTGTASEAF,TRBJ1-1,TRBV28
ASSTRTTDTQY,TRBJ2-3,TRBV11-3
ASSRSERGNYEQY,TRBJ2-7,TRBV5-4
ASSQERETGNEQF,TRBJ2-1,TRBV11-2
ASSPPLAGEDTQY,TRBJ2-3,TRBV5-1
ASRLDYNEQF,TRBJ2-1,TRBV19